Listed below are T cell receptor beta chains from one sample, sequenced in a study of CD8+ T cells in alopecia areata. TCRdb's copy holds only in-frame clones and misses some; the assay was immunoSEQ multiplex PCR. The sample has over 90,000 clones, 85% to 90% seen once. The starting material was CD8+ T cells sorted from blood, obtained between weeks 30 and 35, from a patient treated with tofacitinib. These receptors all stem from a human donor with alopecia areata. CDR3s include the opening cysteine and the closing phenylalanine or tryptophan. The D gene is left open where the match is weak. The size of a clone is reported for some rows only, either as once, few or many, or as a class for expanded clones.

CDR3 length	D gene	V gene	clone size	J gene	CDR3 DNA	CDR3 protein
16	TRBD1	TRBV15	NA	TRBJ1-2	TGTGCCACCAGCAGAGATCTAACAGGGGTGCACTATGGCTACACCTTC	CATSRDLTGVHYGYTF
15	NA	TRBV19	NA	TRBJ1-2	TGTGCCAGTAGTATACAGGTCGGAGGTGTCTATGGCTACACCTTC	CASSIQVGGVYGYTF
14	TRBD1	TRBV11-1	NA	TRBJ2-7	TGTGCCAGCAGCCCAATGGGACAGTCCTACGAGCAGTACTTC	CASSPMGQSYEQYF
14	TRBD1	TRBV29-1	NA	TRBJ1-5	TGCAGCGTTGATGAGGGGGCGGGCGGGCAGCCCCAGCATTTT	CSVDEGAGGQPQHF
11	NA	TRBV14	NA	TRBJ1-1	TGTGCCAGCAGCCACGGCGCTGAAGCTTTCTTT	CASSHGAEAFF
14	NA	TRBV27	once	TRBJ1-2	TGTGCCAGCAGTTTCCGGAACCGGGTCTATGGCTACACCTTC	CASSFRNRVYGYTF
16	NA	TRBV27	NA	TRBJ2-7	TGTGCCAGCACCCCCCTCCCAGCTACGGGGCCTTACGAGCAGTACTTC	CASTPLPATGPYEQYF
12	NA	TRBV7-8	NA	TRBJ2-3	TGTGCCAGCAGCTCACTAGCAGATACGCAGTATTTT	CASSSLADTQYF
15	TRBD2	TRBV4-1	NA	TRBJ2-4	TGCGCCAGCAGCCAAGAATCTAGCGGATTAAACATTCAGTACTTC	CASSQESSGLNIQYF
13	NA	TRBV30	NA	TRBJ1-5	TGTGCCTGGAGTGTAAGGCGGAATCAGCCCCAGCATTTT	CAWSVRRNQPQHF
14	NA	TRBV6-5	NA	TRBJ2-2	TGTGCCAGCAGTTACGTGGAGGGCACCGGGGAGCTGTTTTTT	CASSYVEGTGELFF
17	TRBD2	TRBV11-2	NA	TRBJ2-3	TGTGCCAGCAGCTTCAAAGGACTAGCGGGGTATAGCGATACGCAGTATTTT	CASSFKGLAGYSDTQYF
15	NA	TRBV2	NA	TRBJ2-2	TGTGCCAGCAGTGGGAAGGGATTGAACACCGGGGAGCTGTTTTTT	CASSGKGLNTGELFF
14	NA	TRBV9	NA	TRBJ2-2	TGTGCCAGCAGCGAGAGGGACCCCACCGGGGAGCTGTTTTTT	CASSERDPTGELFF
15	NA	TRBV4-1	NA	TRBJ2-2	TGCGCCAGCAGCCCAGGGGCCTCGTCCACCGGGGAGCTGTTTTTT	CASSPGASSTGELFF
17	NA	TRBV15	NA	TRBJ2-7	TGTGCCACCAGCACCCGGAACGGGTTGACGGCCTCCTACGAGCAGTACTTC	CATSTRNGLTASYEQYF
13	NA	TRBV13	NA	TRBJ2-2	TGTGCCAGCAGCTTCACGAACACCGGGGAGCTGTTTTTT	CASSFTNTGELFF
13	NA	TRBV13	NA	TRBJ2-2	TGTGCCAGCAGCTTAGTTCCGCCCGGGGAGCTGTTTTTT	CASSLVPPGELFF
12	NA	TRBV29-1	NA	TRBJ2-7	TGCAGCGTTTTCGGGGGAACCTACGAGCAGTACTTC	CSVFGGTYEQYF
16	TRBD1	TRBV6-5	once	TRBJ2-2	TGTGCCAGCAGTTACTCCCCGGGACAGTCCACCGGGGAGCTGTTTTTT	CASSYSPGQSTGELFF
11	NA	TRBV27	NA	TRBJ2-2	TGTGCCAGCCGAAACACCGGGGAGCTGTTTTTT	CASRNTGELFF
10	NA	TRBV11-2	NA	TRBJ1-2	TGTGCCAGCAGCGGGGACGACTACACCTTC	CASSGDDYTF
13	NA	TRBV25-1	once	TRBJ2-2	TGTGCCAGCAGTGAATTTGGGACCGGGGAGCTGTTTTTT	CASSEFGTGELFF
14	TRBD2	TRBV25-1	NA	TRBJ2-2	TGTGCTAGTGGGACTAGCGGGTTCACCGGGGAGCTGTTTTTT	CASGTSGFTGELFF
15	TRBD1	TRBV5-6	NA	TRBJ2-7	TGTGCCAGCAGCTGGGGAGGGACAGGGTTCTACGAGCAGTACTTC	CASSWGGTGFYEQYF
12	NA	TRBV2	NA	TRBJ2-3	TGTGCCAGCACGGGGCTAGCGGATACGCAGTATTTT	CASTGLADTQYF
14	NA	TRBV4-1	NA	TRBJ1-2	TGCGCCAGCAGCCAAGATAAGGGGGGCTATGGCTACACCTTC	CASSQDKGGYGYTF
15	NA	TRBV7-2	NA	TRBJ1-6	TGTGCCAGCAGCTTAGTTCGGACAGTATGGCCACCCCTCCACTTT	CASSLVRTVWPPLHF
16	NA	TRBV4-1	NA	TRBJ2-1	TGCGCCAGCAGCCCTCGGGGCAAGAGCTCCTACAATGAGCAGTTCTTC	CASSPRGKSSYNEQFF
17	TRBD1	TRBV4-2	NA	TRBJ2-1	TGTGCCAGCAGCCAAGAAGGAGGGACAGGTATTTACAATGAGCAGTTCTTC	CASSQEGGTGIYNEQFF
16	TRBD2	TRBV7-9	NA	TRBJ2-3	TGTGCCAGCAGCTTATTGACTAGCGCATTGGGAGATACGCAGTATTTT	CASSLLTSALGDTQYF
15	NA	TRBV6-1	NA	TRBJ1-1	TGTGCCAGCAGTGAATGGTGGGGGGAGATTTTGGAAGCTTTCTTT	CASSEWWGEILEAFF
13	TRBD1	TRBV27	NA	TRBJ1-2	TGTGCCAGCAGTTTAGGACAGGACTATGGCTACACCTTC	CASSLGQDYGYTF
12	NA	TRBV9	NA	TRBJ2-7	TGTGCCAGCAGCGGTACAGGGTACGAGCAGTACTTC	CASSGTGYEQYF
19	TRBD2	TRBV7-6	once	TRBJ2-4	TGTGCCAGCAGCTTATTCCCAGCGGGGGGGTCCGGCCCAAAAAACATTCAGTACTTC	CASSLFPAGGSGPKNIQYF
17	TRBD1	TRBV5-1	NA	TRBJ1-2	TGCGCCAGCAGCCCCAGCCCGGGACAGTTATGGTTCGATGGCTACACCTTC	CASSPSPGQLWFDGYTF
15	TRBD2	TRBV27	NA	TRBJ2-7	TGTGCCAGCAGTTTAACAGCGGGGACCCTCTACGAGCAGTACTTC	CASSLTAGTLYEQYF
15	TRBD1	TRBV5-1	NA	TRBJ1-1	TGCGCCAGCAGCTTGACAGGGGCGTCGAACACTGAAGCTTTCTTT	CASSLTGASNTEAFF
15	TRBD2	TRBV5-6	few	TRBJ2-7	TGTGCCAGCAGCCTCCCGGCCAGCGGGGCCTACGAGCAGTACTTC	CASSLPASGAYEQYF
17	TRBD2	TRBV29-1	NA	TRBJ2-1	TGCAGCGTTGATAGATGGACTAGCGGGGGGCTCGGCAATGAGCAGTTCTTC	CSVDRWTSGGLGNEQFF
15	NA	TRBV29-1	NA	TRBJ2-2	TGCAGCGTCTCACTGGTTCATAGCGGAACCGGGGAGCTGTTTTTT	CSVSLVHSGTGELFF
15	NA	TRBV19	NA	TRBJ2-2	TGTGCCAGTAAGGGTGACTTGAAGTACCCCGGGGAGCTGTTTTTT	CASKGDLKYPGELFF
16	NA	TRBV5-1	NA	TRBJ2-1	TGCGCCAGCAGCTTGGGTTGGGGGCAAATAGGCAATGAGCAGTTCTTC	CASSLGWGQIGNEQFF
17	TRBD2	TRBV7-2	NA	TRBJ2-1	TGTGCCAGCAGCGTAAATAGCGGGGGGGAGTCCTACAATGAGCAGTTCTTC	CASSVNSGGESYNEQFF
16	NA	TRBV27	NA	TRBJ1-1	TGTGCCAGCAGTCCCACCCCCTCCAGGGCGAACACTGAAGCTTTCTTT	CASSPTPSRANTEAFF